This is a list of T cell receptor beta chains from one sample in a study of tumor-infiltrating lymphocytes in localized non-small cell lung cancer. Measured with immunoSEQ multiplex PCR; TCRdb has only the in-frame clones, and not every one. The repertoire holds approximately 13,000 clones, around 79% seen once, with about 12% in the top ten. The sequenced sample was lung tumor tissue. Source of these receptors: a human donor with non-small cell lung cancer. CDR3s include the opening cysteine and the closing phenylalanine or tryptophan. Each record gives: J gene, D gene, V gene, clone size, CDR3 protein, CDR3 DNA. The D gene is left open where the match is weak. Clone size, where shown, is once, few, many, or a class for clones that have expanded.

J gene: TRBJ1-5; D gene: -; V gene: TRBV4-2; clone size: -; CDR3 protein: CASSQDPNSNQPQHF; CDR3 DNA: TGTGCCAGCAGCCAAGATCCAAATAGCAATCAGCCCCAGCATTTT
J gene: TRBJ2-1; D gene: TRBD1; V gene: TRBV18; clone size: medium-sized; CDR3 protein: CASSPGDRGSNEQFF; CDR3 DNA: TGTGCCAGCTCACCAGGGGACAGGGGAAGCAATGAGCAGTTCTTC
J gene: TRBJ2-3; D gene: TRBD2; V gene: TRBV5-1; clone size: -; CDR3 protein: CASSLTGTSGPHTQYF; CDR3 DNA: TGCGCCAGCAGCCTGACCGGGACTAGCGGGCCCCATACGCAGTATTTT
J gene: TRBJ1-6; D gene: -; V gene: TRBV27; clone size: -; CDR3 protein: CASSLRVRGGNSPLHF; CDR3 DNA: TGTGCCAGCAGTTTAAGAGTCAGGGGAGGGAATTCACCCCTCCACTTT
J gene: TRBJ2-7; D gene: -; V gene: TRBV9; clone size: -; CDR3 protein: CASSVGFQGRYEQYF; CDR3 DNA: TGTGCCAGCAGCGTAGGTTTCCAGGGGAGGTACGAGCAGTACTTC
J gene: TRBJ2-1; D gene: TRBD2; V gene: TRBV30; clone size: -; CDR3 protein: CAWSGGTSNSYNEQFF; CDR3 DNA: TGTGCCTGGAGTGGGGGGACTAGCAACTCCTACAATGAGCAGTTCTTC
J gene: TRBJ2-6; D gene: -; V gene: TRBV19; clone size: -; CDR3 protein: CASSGAISGANVLTF; CDR3 DNA: TGTGCCAGTAGTGGGGCCATCTCTGGGGCCAACGTCCTGACTTTC
J gene: TRBJ1-1; D gene: -; V gene: TRBV7-2; clone size: few; CDR3 protein: CASSWTQGAAFF; CDR3 DNA: TGTGCCAGCAGTTGGACGCAAGGGGCAGCTTTCTTT
J gene: TRBJ1-6; D gene: -; V gene: TRBV18; clone size: -; CDR3 protein: CASSASGGSNSPLHF; CDR3 DNA: TGTGCCAGCTCAGCCTCGGGGGGGAGTAATTCACCCCTCCACTTT
J gene: TRBJ2-5; D gene: TRBD2; V gene: TRBV2; clone size: -; CDR3 protein: CASSGTSGRETQYF; CDR3 DNA: TGTGCCAGCAGTGGGACTAGCGGGAGAGAGACCCAGTACTTC
J gene: TRBJ2-1; D gene: TRBD2; V gene: TRBV10-2; clone size: -; CDR3 protein: CASWTGTSGRVNEQFF; CDR3 DNA: TGCGCCAGCTGGACCGGGACTAGCGGGAGAGTCAATGAGCAGTTCTTC
J gene: TRBJ1-3; D gene: -; V gene: TRBV5-5; clone size: -; CDR3 protein: CASSLEPGGNTIYF; CDR3 DNA: TGTGCCAGCAGCTTGGAACCGGGGGGAAACACCATATATTTT
J gene: TRBJ2-6; D gene: TRBD1; V gene: TRBV6-5; clone size: -; CDR3 protein: CASSYRGRGANVLTF; CDR3 DNA: TGTGCCAGCAGTTACAGGGGGCGTGGGGCCAACGTCCTGACTTTC
J gene: TRBJ2-1; D gene: -; V gene: TRBV4-1; clone size: -; CDR3 protein: CASSPQGREEQFF; CDR3 DNA: TGCGCCAGCAGCCCCCAAGGCCGGGAGGAGCAGTTCTTC
J gene: TRBJ2-2; D gene: TRBD2; V gene: TRBV5-1; clone size: -; CDR3 protein: CASSLGTSGIGELFF; CDR3 DNA: TGCGCCAGCAGCCTTGGGACTAGCGGGATTGGAGAGCTGTTTTTT
J gene: TRBJ2-2; D gene: -; V gene: TRBV19; clone size: -; CDR3 protein: CASSIPVGLAGELFF; CDR3 DNA: TGTGCCAGTAGTATTCCGGTCGGGTTGGCCGGGGAGCTGTTTTTT
J gene: TRBJ1-4; D gene: -; V gene: TRBV4-3; clone size: -; CDR3 protein: CASSQDSAATNEKLFF; CDR3 DNA: TGCGCCAGCAGCCAAGATTCCGCTGCAACTAATGAAAAACTGTTTTTT
J gene: TRBJ1-3; D gene: -; V gene: TRBV5-1; clone size: few; CDR3 protein: CASSLKVAGLSGNTIYF; CDR3 DNA: TGCGCCAGCAGCTTGAAAGTGGCAGGGCTTTCTGGAAACACCATATATTTT